One and the same sample provided the 29 T cell receptor beta chains below, sequenced in a study of blood T cell repertoires in COVID-19 (dated by TCRdb to 2020 to 2022). Library construction relied on the immunoSEQ multiplex PCR assay. Drawn from immuneACCESS, this table holds only the in-frame rearrangements with V and J called that TCRdb kept. Clones are partly lost; checked studies trace under half to an unresolved V gene and leave the rest unexplained. This sample has about 200,000 clones in its table, and around 83% of those were observed once. Of the sample, about 3.3% falls within the top ten clones. What was sequenced was PBMCs or T cells enriched from blood (not recorded which). The receptor set was obtained from a young woman who had been exposed to COVID-19.

V gene TRBV5-1 combines with J gene TRBJ1-1, with TRBD1 matching 7 bases. The germline V gene has CDR1 SGHRS and CDR2 YFSETQ. The CDR3 is 14 amino acids. J gave up 6 bases and V 0 bases, and 5 bases lay outside the gene matches. The chain's CDR3 is CASSLGGQGAEAFF. The CDR3 nucleotides are TGCGCCAGCAGCTTGGGAGGGCAGGGGGCTGAAGCTTTCTTT. The complete variable domain, with remaining parts taken from reference TRBV5-1 and TRBJ1-1, reads KAGVTQTPRYLIKTRGQQVTLSCSPISGHRSVSWYQQTPGQGLQFLFEYFSETQRNKGNFPGRFSGRQFSNSRSEMNVSTLELGDSALYLCASSLGGQGAEAFFGQGTRLTVV.

This clone was seen a handful of times. The rearrangement uses TRBV3-1 (or the pseudogene TRBV3-2) and TRBJ1-2; TRBD1 aligns across 9 bases. Germline CDR1 is LGHDT and CDR2 is YNNKEL (reference sequence). The CDR3 totals 16 residues. The J segment lost 7 bases and the V segment lost 1 base, leaving 10 bases of the junction unmatched. The CDR3 nucleotides read TGTGCCAGCAGCCAAGGTATGGGACAGGGTAGAAGTGGCTACACCTTC. It encodes CASSQGMGQGRSGYTF.

This chain joins TRBV10-3 and TRBJ1-4, with D perhaps TRBD1 (6 bases). Germline CDR1 is ENHRY and CDR2 is SYGVKD. Deletions cut 6 bases from V and 3 bases from J, with 8 bases between. The CDR3 is 13 residues long. In DNA, the CDR3 is TGTGCCATCAGAGGGGGGGCTAATGAAAAACTGTTTTTT. This codes for CAIRGGANEKLFF.

This chain joins TRBV7-9 and TRBJ1-2; D gene ambiguous. Germline-derived CDR1 and CDR2 are SEHNR and FQNEAQ (reference sequence). This CDR3 has 13 amino acids. V lost 10 bases and J lost 6, with 18 bases in between. The CDR3: CATEGVGYDGYTF. The CDR3 nucleotides are TGTGCCACCGAGGGCGTCGGGTACGATGGCTACACCTTC.

In regard to this clone: At one boundary the junction diverges from the germline segment, which might be a read error. This chain joins TRBV6-5 and TRBJ1-4; no clear D. The CDR3 is 12 amino acids. The germline V gene encodes CDR1 MNHEY and CDR2 SVGAGI. The CDR3 DNA follows: TGTGCCAGCGCCGAAACGCGAGATCGGGAGCTATTT. This codes for CASAETRDRELF.

The chain uses TRBV6-2 or TRBV6-3 and TRBJ2-5; maybe TRBD2 (6 bases). V lost 2 bases and J lost 2, with 9 bases in between. Germline V gene data show CDR1 as MNHEY and CDR2 as SVGEGT. The CDR3 is 14 amino acids. CDR3 DNA: TGTGCCAGCAGTTACCCTAGCGAGCAAGAGACCCAGTACTTC. This encodes CASSYPSEQETQYF.

The rearrangement uses TRBV15 and TRBJ2-3, with 7 bases aligning to TRBD2. Trimming at V came to 0 bases and at J to 2 bases, leaving 11 bases not matched to a gene. Germline V gives CDR1 LNHNV, CDR2 YYDKDF (reference sequence). The length of the CDR3 is 18 residues. CDR3 protein: CATSRDLGSSGDTDTQYF. The DNA of the CDR3 is TGTGCCACCAGCAGAGATCTGGGGTCTAGCGGCGACACAGATACGCAGTATTTT.

The chain is built from TRBV9 and TRBJ1-2, with D unclear. CDR3 length equals 16 residues. Trimming took off 0 bases at V and 7 bases at J, with 19 bases between the two ends. Germline loops: CDR1 SGDLS, CDR2 YYNGEE. The CDR3 bases are TGTGCCAGCAGCGTAGCTACTCCAGGTTCGGGGTCTGGCTACACCTTC. Amino acid sequence: CASSVATPGSGSGYTF.

In DNA, the CDR3 is TGTGCCAGCAGTTGGACAGGGGATAATTCACCCCTCCACTTT. It codes for CASSWTGDNSPLHF. V and J are TRBV27 and TRBJ1-6; 9 bases map to TRBD1. The V gene end was trimmed by 4 bases and the J gene end by 5 bases; junction bases not matched to a gene: 0. Germline V CDR1 and CDR2: MNHEY, SMNVEV (reference sequence). CDR3 length: 14 amino acids.

The chain combines TRBV2 with TRBJ1-6; 8 nucleotides align to TRBD1. Per germline, CDR1 SNHLY and CDR2 FYNNEI. V was clipped by 6 bases and J by 7 bases; unmatched bases: 8. The CDR3 has 15 residues. The CDR3 protein is CASRDIQGGNSPLHF. The CDR3 nucleotides are TGTGCCAGCAGAGACATACAGGGGGGAAATTCACCCCTCCACTTT.

This clone was seen a single time. A read error may account for a junction end that differs from germline. V and J are TRBV7-7 and TRBJ2-3; the D gene is possibly TRBD2 (6 bases). CDR1 is SSHAT, CDR2 FNYEAQ, per germline (reference sequence). The CDR3 is 14 residues long. The CDR3 coding sequence is TGTGCTAGCAGCTTATCCTCGGGGGCAGATACGCAGTATTTT. It codes for CASSLSSGADTQYF. The variable domain in full, with the rest retrieved from reference TRBV7-7 and TRBJ2-3, is GAGVSQSPRYKVTKRGQDVTLRCDPISSHATLYWYQQALGQGPEFLTYFNYEAQPDKSGLPSDRFSAERPEGSISTLTIQRTEQRDSAMYRCASSLSSGADTQYFGPGTRLTVL.

The chain uses TRBV7-9 and TRBJ1-2; tentatively, D is TRBD1 (5 bases). V was pared by 3 bases and J by 4 bases, with 12 bases between. Germline V gene lookup returns CDR1 SEHNR and CDR2 FQNEAQ (reference sequence). This CDR3 spans 14 amino acids. CDR3 sequence reads: CASSFARATYGYTF. As DNA, the CDR3 is TGTGCCAGCAGCTTTGCCAGGGCAACCTATGGCTACACCTTC. Full variable domain (rest looked up from reference TRBV7-9 and TRBJ1-2): DTGVSQNPRHKITKRGQNVTFRCDPISEHNRLYWYRQTLGQGPEFLTYFQNEAQLEKSRLLSDRFSAERPKGSFSTLEIQRTEQGDSAMYLCASSFARATYGYTFGSGTRLTVV.

This chain uses TRBV14 with TRBJ1-6, with TRBD1 matching over 9 bases. The CDR3 covers 15 residues. Germline CDR1 reads SGHDN; CDR2 reads FVKESK. After removal of 5 bases from V and 7 bases from J, the junction contained 6 bases not matched to a gene. CDR3 in amino acids: CASSVPGQGNSPLHF. As DNA, the CDR3 is TGTGCCAGCAGCGTACCGGGACAGGGCAATTCACCCCTCCACTTT.

This chain uses TRBV5-1 with TRBJ1-3, with 7 bases matching TRBD1. V lost 4 bases, J lost 0 bases, and 4 bases stayed unmatched. CDR1 SGHRS and CDR2 YFSETQ come from the germline V gene. The CDR3 extends over 15 amino acids. CDR3 DNA sequence: TGCGCCAGCAGCCTAAGGACAGGCTCTGGAAACACCATATATTTT. Its protein product is CASSLRTGSGNTIYF.

The chain has TRBV29-1 and TRBJ1-1; the D gene is possibly TRBD1 (5 bases). Germline CDR1 reads SQVTM; CDR2 reads ANQGSEA. Trimming took off 1 base at V and 6 bases at J, with 6 bases between the two ends. The CDR3 has 11 residues. CDR3 sequence: CSVEGGAEAFF. In DNA, the CDR3 is TGCAGCGTTGAAGGGGGGGCTGAAGCTTTCTTT.

V gene TRBV29-1 combines with J gene TRBJ1-5; 9 nucleotides align to TRBD1. Germline CDR1 SQVTM, CDR2 ANQGSEA. CDR3 length: 14 residues. V trimming: 4 bases; J trimming: 3 bases; junction bases outside the gene matches: 4. The CDR3 nucleotides read TGCAGCGTTGGGGGACAGGGATTCAATCAGCCCCAGCATTTT. It is translated as CSVGGQGFNQPQHF. Combining the CDR3 with reference TRBV29-1 and TRBJ1-5 gives the whole variable domain SAVISQKPSRDICQRGTSLTIQCQVDSQVTMMFWYRQQPGQSLTLIATANQGSEATYESGFVIDKFPISRPNLTFSTLTVSNMSPEDSSIYLCSVGGQGFNQPQHFGDGTRLSIL.

The chain recombines TRBV7-2 with TRBJ1-2, with D uncertain. The CDR3 is 12 residues long. CDR1 is SGHTA, CDR2 FQGNSA, per germline. The ends were cut back, 1 base at V and 5 bases at J, with 5 bases in the middle. The CDR3 reads CASSLVDYGYTF. The DNA for the CDR3 is TGTGCCAGCAGCTTAGTAGATTATGGCTACACCTTC.

This clone is a singleton in its sample. The V call is TRBV30, the J call TRBJ2-7, with a possible D match to TRBD2 (7 bases). Germline assignment: CDR1 GTSNPN and CDR2 SVGIG (reference sequence). V was clipped by 4 bases and J by 5 bases, with 15 bases between them. The CDR3 has 13 residues. The CDR3 region has the DNA TGTGCCTGGACCCTGGGGGGGGCCCACGAGCAGTACTTC. Translating gives CAWTLGGAHEQYF.

CDR3 protein: CASSMDSRNEKLFF. In nucleotides, the CDR3 is TGTGCCAGCAGCATGGACAGCCGTAATGAAAAACTGTTTTTT. The chain joins TRBV5-8 to TRBJ1-4, with a possible D match to TRBD1 (6 bases). The germline V and J ends were trimmed by 4 bases and 4 bases, with 11 bases remaining between them. Germline assignment: CDR1 SGHTS and CDR2 YDEGEE. This CDR3 region has 14 residues.

The chain links TRBV27 to TRBJ2-5; possible D gene TRBD2, 6 bases. This CDR3 has 13 residues. Germline assignment: CDR1 MNHEY and CDR2 SMNVEV (reference sequence). Between the trimmed V and J ends, which lost 6 bases and 4 bases, there was a span of 12 bases. CDR3 protein: CASSEDGGETQYF. The CDR3 bases are TGTGCCAGCAGCGAGGACGGGGGAGAGACCCAGTACTTC.

The gene calls are TRBV6-2 or TRBV6-3 and TRBJ1-2, with TRBD1 as a possible D gene (6 bases). From germline, CDR1 is MNHEY and CDR2 SVGEGT. The CDR3 runs 14 residues. V lost 5 bases and J lost 5, with 15 bases in between. In DNA form, the CDR3 reads TGTGCCAGCAGTCCCCCGTACACAGGGTATGGCTACACCTTC. Protein product: CASSPPYTGYGYTF.

The rearrangement uses TRBV5-1 and TRBJ2-7; 7 bases are shared with TRBD1. This CDR3 contains 14 residues. In germline, CDR1 is SGHRS, CDR2 YFSETQ. The ends lost 0 bases at V and 2 bases at J; junction bases unmatched: 2. The CDR3: CASSLAGTAYEQYF. DNA for the CDR3: TGCGCCAGCAGCTTGGCCGGGACAGCCTACGAGCAGTACTTC.

V usage is TRBV10-1 and J usage is TRBJ2-1; 8 bases are shared with TRBD2. Germline V lookup: CDR1 WNHNN, CDR2 SYGVQD (reference sequence). V gave up 2 bases and J gave up 8 bases; unmatched junction bases: 11. The CDR3 is 16 amino acids. The CDR3 DNA is TGCGCCAGCAGTGAGGGACCGGGACTAGGTTTTGATGAGCAGTTCTTC. Residues: CASSEGPGLGFDEQFF.

This chain joins TRBV12-3 or TRBV12-4 and TRBJ1-1, with D perhaps matching TRBD1 (5 bases). V lost 4 bases and J lost 4, with 10 bases in between. The CDR3 loop spans 13 amino acids. The CDR3 is CASSSGTVTEAFF. CDR3 nucleotides: TGTGCCAGCAGTTCCGGGACTGTCACTGAAGCTTTCTTT.

The chain recombines TRBV7-9 with TRBJ1-5; 8 bases are a match to TRBD1. The CDR3 length is 14 residues. V lost 3 bases, J lost 5 bases, and 3 bases stayed unmatched. Looked up from germline, CDR1 is SEHNR and CDR2 is FQNEAQ (reference sequence). For the CDR3, the DNA is TGTGCCAGCAGCTTGGACAGGGTGGATCAGCCCCAGCATTTT. This encodes CASSLDRVDQPQHF.

The CDR3 region has the DNA TGTGCCAGCAGTCGCTCCCTTCTAGCGGGGGCGTACAATGAGCAGTTCTTC. Protein: CASSRSLLAGAYNEQFF. V and J are TRBV2 and TRBJ2-1; 10 bases map to TRBD2. Unmatched junction bases numbered 11, after V lost 5 bases and J lost 4 bases. The CDR3 length is 17 residues. Germline V CDR1 and CDR2: SNHLY, FYNNEI. The full variable domain, in which reference TRBV2 and TRBJ2-1 provide the parts outside the CDR3, is EPEVTQTPSHQVTQMGQEVILRCVPISNHLYFYWYRQILGQKVEFLVSFYNNEISEKSEIFDDQFSVERPDGSNFTLKIRSTKLEDSAMYFCASSRSLLAGAYNEQFFGPGTRLTVL.

Of note for this clone: Other DNA sequences in the sample encode the same CDR3. The chain combines TRBV12-3 or TRBV12-4 with TRBJ1-4; D gene ambiguous. V was trimmed by 2 bases and J by 8 bases, leaving 6 bases between them. The CDR3 is 12 amino acids. The CDR3 reads CASSLYREKLFF. The CDR3, as DNA: TGTGCCAGCAGTTTATACAGAGAAAAACTGTTTTTT.

This rearrangement joins TRBV21-1 to TRBJ1-2. TRBV21-1 is a pseudogene locus. The CDR3 runs 15 residues. CDR3 loop: CASSKRGTDNYGYTF. Here the CDR3 DNA reads TGTGCCAGCAGCAAGCGGGGGACCGACAACTATGGCTACACCTTC.

Only one count was recorded for this clone. This chain links TRBV4-3 with TRBJ1-5; D unclear. The CDR3 length is 14 residues. From germline, CDR1 is LGHNA and CDR2 YSLEER. V was clipped by 4 bases and J by 2 bases, with 9 bases between them. The CDR3 DNA reads TGCGCCAGCAGCCGAGGGATTGGCAATCAGCCCCAGCATTTT. This sequence encodes CASSRGIGNQPQHF.